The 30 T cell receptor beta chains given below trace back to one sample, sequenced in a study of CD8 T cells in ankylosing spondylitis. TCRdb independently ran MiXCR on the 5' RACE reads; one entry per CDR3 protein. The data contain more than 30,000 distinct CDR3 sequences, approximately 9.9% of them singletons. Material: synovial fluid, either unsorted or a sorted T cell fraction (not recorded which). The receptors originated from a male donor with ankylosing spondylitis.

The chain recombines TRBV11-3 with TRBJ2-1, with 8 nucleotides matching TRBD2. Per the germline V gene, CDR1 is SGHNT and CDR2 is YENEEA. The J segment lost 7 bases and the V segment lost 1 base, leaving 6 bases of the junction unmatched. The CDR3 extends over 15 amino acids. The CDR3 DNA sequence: TGTGCCAGCAGCTTAGTCCAGCGGGAGAGTAATGAGCAGTTCTTC. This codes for CASSLVQRESNEQFF. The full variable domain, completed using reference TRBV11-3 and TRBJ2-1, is EAGVVQSPRYKIIEKKQPVAFWCNPISGHNTLYWYLQNLGQGPELLIRYENEEAVDDSQLPKDRFSAERLKGVDSTLKIQPAELGDSAVYLCASSLVQRESNEQFFGPGTRLTVL.

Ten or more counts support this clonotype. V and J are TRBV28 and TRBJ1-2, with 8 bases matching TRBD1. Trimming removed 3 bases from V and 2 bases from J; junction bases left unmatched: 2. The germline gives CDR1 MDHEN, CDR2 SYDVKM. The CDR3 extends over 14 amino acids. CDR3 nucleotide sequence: TGTGCCAGCAGTTTCGGACAGGGCAACTATGGCTACACCTTC. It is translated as CASSFGQGNYGYTF.

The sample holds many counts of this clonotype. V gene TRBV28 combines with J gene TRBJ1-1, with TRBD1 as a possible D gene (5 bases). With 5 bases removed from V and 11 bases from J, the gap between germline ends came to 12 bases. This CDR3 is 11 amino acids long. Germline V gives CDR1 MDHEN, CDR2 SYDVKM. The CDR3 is CASSKTVVAFF. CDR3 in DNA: TGTGCCAGCAGTAAGACAGTGGTGGCTTTCTTT.

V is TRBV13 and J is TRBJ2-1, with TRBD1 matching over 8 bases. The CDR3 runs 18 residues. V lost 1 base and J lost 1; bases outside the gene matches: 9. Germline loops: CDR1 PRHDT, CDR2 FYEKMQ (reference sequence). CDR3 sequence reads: CASSLASSDRGSYNEQFF. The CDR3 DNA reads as TGTGCCAGCAGCTTAGCCAGTAGCGACAGGGGTTCCTACAATGAGCAGTTCTTC.

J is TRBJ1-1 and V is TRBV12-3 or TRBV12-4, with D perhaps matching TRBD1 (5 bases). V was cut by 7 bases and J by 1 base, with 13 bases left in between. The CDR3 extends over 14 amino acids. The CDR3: CASKTEVPNTEAFF. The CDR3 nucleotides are TGTGCCAGCAAGACAGAGGTACCGAACACTGAAGCTTTCTTT.

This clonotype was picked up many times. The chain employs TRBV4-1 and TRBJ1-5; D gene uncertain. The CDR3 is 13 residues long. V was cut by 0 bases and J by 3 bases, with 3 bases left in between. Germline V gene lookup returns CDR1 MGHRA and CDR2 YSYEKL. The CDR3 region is CASSQEFNQPQHF. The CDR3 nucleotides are TGCGCCAGCAGCCAAGAATTCAATCAGCCCCAGCATTTT.

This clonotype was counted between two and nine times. CDR3 sequence (DNA): TGTGCCAGCAGCCCAGGGGTCCTAGCGGGAGGGAAATTATACAATGAGCAGTTCTTC. Translated: CASSPGVLAGGKLYNEQFF. This rearrangement joins TRBV11-2 to TRBJ2-1, with TRBD2 matching 12 bases. Germline CDR1 SGHAT, CDR2 FQNNGV. This CDR3 has 19 residues. With 5 bases clipped from V and 4 bases from J, the junction kept 15 bases outside the gene matches. The entire variable domain, with the rest obtained from reference TRBV11-2 and TRBJ2-1, is as follows: EAGVAQSPRYKIIEKRQSVAFWCNPISGHATLYWYQQILGQGPKLLIQFQNNGVVDDSQLPKDRFSAERLKGVDSTLKIQPAKLEDSAVYLCASSPGVLAGGKLYNEQFFGPGTRLTVL.

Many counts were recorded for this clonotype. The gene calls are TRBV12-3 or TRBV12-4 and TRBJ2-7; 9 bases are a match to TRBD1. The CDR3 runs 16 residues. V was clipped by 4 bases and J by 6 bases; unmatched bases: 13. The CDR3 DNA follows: TGTGCCAGCAGTTCCCCGGCTCGGGGACAGGGTTTCGAGCAGTACTTC. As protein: CASSSPARGQGFEQYF.

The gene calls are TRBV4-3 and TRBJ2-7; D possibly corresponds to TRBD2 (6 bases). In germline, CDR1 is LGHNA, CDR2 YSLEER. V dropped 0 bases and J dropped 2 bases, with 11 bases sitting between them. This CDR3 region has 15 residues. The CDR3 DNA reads TGCGCCAGCAGCCAAGACTTGCGGGGCCCCTACGAGCAGTACTTC. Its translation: CASSQDLRGPYEQYF.

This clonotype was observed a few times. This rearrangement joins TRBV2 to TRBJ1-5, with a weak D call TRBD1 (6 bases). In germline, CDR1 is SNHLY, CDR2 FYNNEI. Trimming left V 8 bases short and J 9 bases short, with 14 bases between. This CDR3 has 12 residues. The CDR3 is CASAGAGRPQHF. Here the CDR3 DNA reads TGTGCCAGCGCAGGGGCGGGGCGGCCCCAGCATTTT.

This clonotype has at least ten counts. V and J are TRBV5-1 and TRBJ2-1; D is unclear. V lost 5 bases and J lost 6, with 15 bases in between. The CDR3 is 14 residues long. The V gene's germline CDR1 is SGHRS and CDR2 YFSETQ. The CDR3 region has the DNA TGCGCCAGCAGGCCCGGGCACCCCCGCAATGAGCAGTTCTTC. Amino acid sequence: CASRPGHPRNEQFF.

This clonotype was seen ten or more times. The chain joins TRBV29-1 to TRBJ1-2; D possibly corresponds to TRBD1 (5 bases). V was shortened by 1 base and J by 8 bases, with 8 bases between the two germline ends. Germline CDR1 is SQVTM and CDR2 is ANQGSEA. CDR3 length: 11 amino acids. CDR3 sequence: CSVEGGYGYTF. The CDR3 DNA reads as TGCAGCGTTGAAGGGGGGTACGGCTACACCTTC.

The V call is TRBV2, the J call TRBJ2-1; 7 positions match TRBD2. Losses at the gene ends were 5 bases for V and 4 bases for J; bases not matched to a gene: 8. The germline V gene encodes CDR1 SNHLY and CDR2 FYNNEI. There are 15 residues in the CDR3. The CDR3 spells CASSPFQRGYNEQFF. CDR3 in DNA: TGTGCCAGCAGTCCCTTCCAGCGGGGATACAATGAGCAGTTCTTC.

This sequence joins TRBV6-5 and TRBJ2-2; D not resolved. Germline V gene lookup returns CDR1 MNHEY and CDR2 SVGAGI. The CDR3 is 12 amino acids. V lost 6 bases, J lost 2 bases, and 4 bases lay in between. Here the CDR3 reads CASRINTGELFF. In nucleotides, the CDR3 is TGTGCCAGCAGAATCAACACCGGGGAGCTGTTTTTT.

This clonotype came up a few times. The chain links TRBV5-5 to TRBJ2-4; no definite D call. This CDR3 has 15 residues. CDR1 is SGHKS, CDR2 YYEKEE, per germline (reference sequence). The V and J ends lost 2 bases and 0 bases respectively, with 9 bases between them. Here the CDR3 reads CASSLGHLAKNIQYF. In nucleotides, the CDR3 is TGTGCCAGCAGCTTAGGGCATTTAGCCAAAAACATTCAGTACTTC.

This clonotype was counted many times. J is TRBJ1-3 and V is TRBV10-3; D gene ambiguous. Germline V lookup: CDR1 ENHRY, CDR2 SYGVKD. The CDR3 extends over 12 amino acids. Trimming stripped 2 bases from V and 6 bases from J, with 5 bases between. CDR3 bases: TGTGCCATCAGTGAGGTGGAAAACACCATATATTTT. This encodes CAISEVENTIYF.

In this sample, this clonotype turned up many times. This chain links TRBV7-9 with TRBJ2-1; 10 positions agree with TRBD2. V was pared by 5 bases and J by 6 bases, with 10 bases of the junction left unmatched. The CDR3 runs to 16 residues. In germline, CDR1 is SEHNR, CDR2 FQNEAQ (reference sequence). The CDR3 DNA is TGTGCCAGCAGCGGCACCGGGACTAGCGCTGTCAATGAGCAGTTCTTC. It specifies CASSGTGTSAVNEQFF.

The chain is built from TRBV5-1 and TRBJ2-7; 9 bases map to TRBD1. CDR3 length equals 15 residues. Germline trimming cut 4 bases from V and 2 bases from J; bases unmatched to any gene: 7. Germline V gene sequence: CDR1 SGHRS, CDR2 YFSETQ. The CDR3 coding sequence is TGCGCCAGCAGCGTGGGACAGGGCTTTCCCTACGAGCAGTACTTC. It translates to CASSVGQGFPYEQYF.

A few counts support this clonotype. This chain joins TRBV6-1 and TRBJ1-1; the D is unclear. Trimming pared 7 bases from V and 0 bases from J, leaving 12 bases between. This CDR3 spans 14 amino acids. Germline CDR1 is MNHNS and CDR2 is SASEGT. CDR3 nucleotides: TGTGCCAGCACCGACCCCGGGCTGAACACTGAAGCTTTCTTT. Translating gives CASTDPGLNTEAFF.

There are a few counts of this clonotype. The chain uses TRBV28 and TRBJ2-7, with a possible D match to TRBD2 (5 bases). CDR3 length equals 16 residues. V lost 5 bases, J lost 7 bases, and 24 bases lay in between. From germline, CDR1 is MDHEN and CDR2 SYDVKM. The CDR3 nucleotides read TGTGCCAGCAGTCGGGCCCTGGGAGCAGTCGCCAGGGAGCAGTACTTC. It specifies CASSRALGAVAREQYF. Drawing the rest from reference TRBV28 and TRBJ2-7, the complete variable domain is DVKVTQSSRYLVKRTGEKVFLECVQDMDHENMFWYRQDPGLGLRLIYFSYDVKMKEKGDIPEGYSVSREKKERFSLILESASTNQTSMYLCASSRALGAVAREQYFGPGTRLTVT.

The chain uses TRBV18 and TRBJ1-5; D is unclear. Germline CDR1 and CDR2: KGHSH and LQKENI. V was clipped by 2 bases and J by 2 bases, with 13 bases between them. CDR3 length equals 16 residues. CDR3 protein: CASSPREPGGNQPQHF. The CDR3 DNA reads TGTGCCAGCTCACCAAGAGAGCCCGGGGGCAATCAGCCCCAGCATTTT. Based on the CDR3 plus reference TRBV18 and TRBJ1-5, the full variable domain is NAGVMQNPRHLVRRRGQEARLRCSPMKGHSHVYWYRQLPEEGLKFMVYLQKENIIDESGMPKERFSAEFPKEGPSILRIQQVVRGDSAAYFCASSPREPGGNQPQHFGDGTRLSIL.

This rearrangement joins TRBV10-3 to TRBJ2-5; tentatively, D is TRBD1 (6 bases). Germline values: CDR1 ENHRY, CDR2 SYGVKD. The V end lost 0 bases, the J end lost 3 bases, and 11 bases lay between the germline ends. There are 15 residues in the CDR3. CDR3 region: CAISESGQVEETQYF. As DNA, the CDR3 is TGTGCCATCAGTGAGTCGGGACAAGTAGAAGAGACCCAGTACTTC.

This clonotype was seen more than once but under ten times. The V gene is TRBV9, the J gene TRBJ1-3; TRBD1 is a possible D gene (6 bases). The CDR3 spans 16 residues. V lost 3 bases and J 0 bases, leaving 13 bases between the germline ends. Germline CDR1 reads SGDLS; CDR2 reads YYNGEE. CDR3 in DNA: TGTGCCAGCAGCGCCCACGGGGGCCGCTCTGGAAACACCATATATTTT. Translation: CASSAHGGRSGNTIYF.

As DNA, the CDR3 is TGTGCCAGCAGTCAGGCAGGGGCACAGATAGGGCAGTATTTT. Translation: CASSQAGAQIGQYF. V is TRBV6-1 and J is TRBJ2-3; TRBD1 is a possible D gene (6 bases). The CDR3 contains 14 residues. The germline CDR1 and CDR2 sequences are MNHNS and SASEGT. The V and J ends lost 5 bases and 11 bases respectively, with 20 bases between them.

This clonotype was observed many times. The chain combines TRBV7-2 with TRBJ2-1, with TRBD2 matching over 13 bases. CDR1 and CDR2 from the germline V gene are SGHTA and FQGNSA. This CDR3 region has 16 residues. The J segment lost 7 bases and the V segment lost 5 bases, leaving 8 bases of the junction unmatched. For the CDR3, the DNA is TGTGCCAGCAGCCTCGGGACTAGCGGGACCCTGAATGAGCAGTTCTTC. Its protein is CASSLGTSGTLNEQFF.

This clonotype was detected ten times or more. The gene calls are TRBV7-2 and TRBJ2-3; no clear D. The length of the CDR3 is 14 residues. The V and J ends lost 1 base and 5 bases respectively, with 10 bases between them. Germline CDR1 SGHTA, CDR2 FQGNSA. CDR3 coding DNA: TGTGCCAGCAGCTTAGTGTCTGCGAGAGATACGCAGTATTTT. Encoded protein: CASSLVSARDTQYF.

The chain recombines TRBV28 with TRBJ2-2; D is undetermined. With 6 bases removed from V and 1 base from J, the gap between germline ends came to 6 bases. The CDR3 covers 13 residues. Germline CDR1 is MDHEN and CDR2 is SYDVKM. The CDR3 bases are TGTGCCAGCAGCCCCGAGAACACCGGGGAGCTGTTTTTT. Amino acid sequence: CASSPENTGELFF. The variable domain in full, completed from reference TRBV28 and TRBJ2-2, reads DVKVTQSSRYLVKRTGEKVFLECVQDMDHENMFWYRQDPGLGLRLIYFSYDVKMKEKGDIPEGYSVSREKKERFSLILESASTNQTSMYLCASSPENTGELFFGEGSRLTVL.

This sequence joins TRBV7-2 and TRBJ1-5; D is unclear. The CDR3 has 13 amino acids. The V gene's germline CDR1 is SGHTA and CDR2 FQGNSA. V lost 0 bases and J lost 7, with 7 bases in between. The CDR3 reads CASSLAPEQPQHF. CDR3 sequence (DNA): TGTGCCAGCAGCTTAGCGCCTGAGCAGCCCCAGCATTTT.

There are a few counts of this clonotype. As DNA, the CDR3 is TGTGCCAGCAGTTTATGGGGACAGGGACATCTCCCTTACAATGAGCAGTTCTTC. Its protein product is CASSLWGQGHLPYNEQFF. This sequence joins TRBV27 and TRBJ2-1; 9 positions match TRBD1. The CDR3 sequence is 18 residues long. V shed 1 base, J shed 4 bases, and the junction held 11 bases outside the gene matches. Germline loops: CDR1 MNHEY, CDR2 SMNVEV (reference sequence).

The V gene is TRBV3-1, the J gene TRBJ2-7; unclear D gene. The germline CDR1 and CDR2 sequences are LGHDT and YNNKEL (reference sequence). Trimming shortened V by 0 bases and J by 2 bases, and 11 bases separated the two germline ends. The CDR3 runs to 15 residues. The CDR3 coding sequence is TGTGCCAGCAGCCAAGAAATTCGACTTCCCTACGAGCAGTACTTC. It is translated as CASSQEIRLPYEQYF.